A selection of T cell receptor beta chains follows, all from one sample in a study of T cell responses to AZD1222 COVID-19 vaccine. The protocol was immunoSEQ multiplex PCR, while the TCRdb copy is restricted to in-frame clones and leaves out a portion. There are 45,000 to 65,000 clones in the sample; approximately 90% occur only once, and 2% to 3% lies in the top ten. The sequencing here drew on peripheral blood, taken 28 days after the second AZD1222 dose. Source of these receptors: an adult who received the AZD1222 COVID-19 vaccine. The CDR3 runs from the conserved cysteine through the conserved F or W. Each record gives: J gene, D gene, V gene, clone size, CDR3 DNA, CDR3 protein. A D gene is named only where the DNA matches it firmly. Size values are once, few and many counts, or a class for expanded clones, and some rows have none.

j_call: TRBJ2-2; d_call: TRBD2; v_call: TRBV4-2; clone_size: .; cdr3_nt: TGTGCCAGCAGCCAAAGACTAGCAGTGGGGGAGCTGTTTTTT; cdr3_aa: CASSQRLAVGELFF
j_call: TRBJ1-3; d_call: TRBD1; v_call: TRBV5-1; clone_size: .; cdr3_nt: TGCGCCAGCAGCTTCCAACCGGGACAGGGGACGAACTCTGGAAACACCATATATTTT; cdr3_aa: CASSFQPGQGTNSGNTIYF
j_call: TRBJ2-7; d_call: TRBD1; v_call: TRBV19; clone_size: .; cdr3_nt: TGTGCCAGTAGTGCCGGGACAGGTCCTCAAGTGTGGCAGTACTTC; cdr3_aa: CASSAGTGPQVWQYF
j_call: TRBJ2-5; d_call: .; v_call: TRBV3-1/TRBV3-2; clone_size: once; cdr3_nt: TGTGCCAGCAGCCAAGATGAGGGTGGGAAAGAGACCCAGTACTTC; cdr3_aa: CASSQDEGGKETQYF
j_call: TRBJ2-1; d_call: TRBD2; v_call: TRBV7-9; clone_size: .; cdr3_nt: TGTGCCAGCAGCATGGGACTAGCGGGCGGAGGGCAGTTCTTC; cdr3_aa: CASSMGLAGGGQFF
j_call: TRBJ1-5; d_call: .; v_call: TRBV30; clone_size: .; cdr3_nt: TGTGCCTGGAGTTTCGCGTGGGGCAATCAGCCCCAGCATTTT; cdr3_aa: CAWSFAWGNQPQHF
j_call: TRBJ1-1; d_call: .; v_call: TRBV19; clone_size: .; cdr3_nt: TGTGCCAGTGCGGTTCGTCCGAGGGCCACTGAAGCTTTCTTT; cdr3_aa: CASAVRPRATEAFF
j_call: TRBJ1-2; d_call: TRBD1; v_call: TRBV4-1; clone_size: once; cdr3_nt: TGCGCCAGCAGCCAAGATTTGGGGACAGGGCACTATGGCTACACCTTC; cdr3_aa: CASSQDLGTGHYGYTF
j_call: TRBJ2-3; d_call: .; v_call: TRBV7-9; clone_size: .; cdr3_nt: TGTGCCAGCAGCTTAGAGGACGGTCGAGATACGCAGTATTTT; cdr3_aa: CASSLEDGRDTQYF
j_call: TRBJ1-2; d_call: .; v_call: TRBV28; clone_size: .; cdr3_nt: TGTGCCAGCAGTCCGGGGTCCATCTATGGCTACACCTTC; cdr3_aa: CASSPGSIYGYTF
j_call: TRBJ2-3; d_call: TRBD2; v_call: TRBV4-1; clone_size: .; cdr3_nt: TGCGCCAGCAGCCTTAGCGGGAGATCTGATACGCAGTATTTT; cdr3_aa: CASSLSGRSDTQYF
j_call: TRBJ2-1; d_call: TRBD2; v_call: TRBV14; clone_size: .; cdr3_nt: TGTGCCAGCAGCCGAGACGTAGCCGGGACTAGCGGGAGGTGGGGAATTGACAATGAGCAGTTCTTC; cdr3_aa: CASSRDVAGTSGRWGIDNEQFF
j_call: TRBJ2-7; d_call: .; v_call: TRBV6-6; clone_size: .; cdr3_nt: TGTGCCAGCAGCACTCTGAAGGCTTGGGAGCAGTACTTC; cdr3_aa: CASSTLKAWEQYF